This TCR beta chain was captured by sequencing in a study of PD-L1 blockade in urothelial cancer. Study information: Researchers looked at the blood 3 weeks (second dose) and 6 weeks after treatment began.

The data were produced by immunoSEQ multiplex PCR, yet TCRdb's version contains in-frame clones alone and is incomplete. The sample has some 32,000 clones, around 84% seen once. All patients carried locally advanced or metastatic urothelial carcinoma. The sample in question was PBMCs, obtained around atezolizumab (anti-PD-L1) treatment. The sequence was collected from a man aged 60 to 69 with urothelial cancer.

CDR3 region: CASSIGTGGGYTF. The DNA for the CDR3 is TGCGCCAGCAGCATTGGGACGGGGGGCGGCTACACCTTC. This chain links TRBV5-1 with TRBJ1-2, with a weak D call TRBD1 (6 bases). The CDR3 has 13 residues. Looked up from germline, CDR1 is SGHRS and CDR2 is YFSETQ. With 4 bases removed from V and 8 bases from J, the gap between germline ends came to 15 bases.